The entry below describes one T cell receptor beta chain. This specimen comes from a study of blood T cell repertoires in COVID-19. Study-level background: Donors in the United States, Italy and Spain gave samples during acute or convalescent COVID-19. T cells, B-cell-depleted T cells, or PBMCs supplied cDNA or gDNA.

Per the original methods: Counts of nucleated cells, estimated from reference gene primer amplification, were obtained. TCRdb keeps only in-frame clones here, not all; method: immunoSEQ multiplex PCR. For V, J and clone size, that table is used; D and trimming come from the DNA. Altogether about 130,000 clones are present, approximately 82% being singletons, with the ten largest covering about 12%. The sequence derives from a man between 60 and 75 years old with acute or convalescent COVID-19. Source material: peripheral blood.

CDR3 residues: CASSGGRGTEAFF. The CDR3 DNA reads TGTGCCAGCAGTGGAGGGAGAGGGACTGAAGCTTTCTTT. The rearrangement links TRBV28 to TRBJ1-1; no definite D call. Germline V gene lookup returns CDR1 MDHEN and CDR2 SYDVKM. The CDR3 is 13 amino acids. The V and J ends lost 5 bases and 5 bases respectively, with 12 bases between them.